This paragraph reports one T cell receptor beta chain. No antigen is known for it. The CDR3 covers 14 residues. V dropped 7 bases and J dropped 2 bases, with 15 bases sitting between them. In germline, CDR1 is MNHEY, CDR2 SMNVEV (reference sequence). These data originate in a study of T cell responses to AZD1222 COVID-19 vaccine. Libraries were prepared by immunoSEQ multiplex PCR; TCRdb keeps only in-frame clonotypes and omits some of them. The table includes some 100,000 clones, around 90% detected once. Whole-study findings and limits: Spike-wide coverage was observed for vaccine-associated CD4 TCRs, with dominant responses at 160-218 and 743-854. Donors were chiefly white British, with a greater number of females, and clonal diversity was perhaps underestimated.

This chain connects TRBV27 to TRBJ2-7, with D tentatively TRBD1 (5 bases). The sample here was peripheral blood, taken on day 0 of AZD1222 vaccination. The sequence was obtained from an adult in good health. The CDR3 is CASNAQGRAYEQYF. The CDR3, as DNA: TGTGCCAGCAATGCCCAGGGAAGGGCCTACGAGCAGTACTTC.